This passage covers 20 T cell receptor beta chains from one sample sequenced in a study of CD8+ T cells in alopecia areata. Regarding treatment: oral pan-JAK inhibitor, 5-10 mg twice daily. cDNA serving as the sequencing template came from extracted, reverse transcribed RNA. The assay was immunoSEQ multiplex PCR, and TCRdb's table has in-frame clones only and misses some. The sample lists roughly 140,000 clones, 82% occurring once. Source: CD8+ T cells sorted from blood, taken at week 4, from a patient treated with tofacitinib. These receptor sequences come from a human donor with alopecia areata.

This clone was counted a few times. The chain has TRBV19 and TRBJ1-3; D unclear. V lost 3 bases to trimming and J lost 4 bases, with 16 bases between them. Germline V gene sequence: CDR1 LNHDA, CDR2 SQIVND (reference sequence). This CDR3 has 16 residues. For the CDR3, the DNA is TGTGCCAGTAGTATTTCAAGCTCGACCATCGGAAACACCATATATTTT. The encoded protein is CASSISSSTIGNTIYF.

The rearrangement joins TRBV13 to TRBJ2-1; D remains unclear. There are 13 residues in the CDR3. V gave up 2 bases and J gave up 4 bases, with 6 bases separating them. Germline loops: CDR1 PRHDT, CDR2 FYEKMQ (reference sequence). The CDR3 DNA sequence: TGTGCCAGCAGCTTACTTCAGTACAATGAGCAGTTCTTC. It is translated as CASSLLQYNEQFF.

The J gene is TRBJ1-1, the V gene TRBV19; no definite D call. The CDR3 runs 15 residues. The V and J ends lost 8 bases and 0 bases respectively, with 16 bases between them. Germline values: CDR1 LNHDA, CDR2 SQIVND (reference sequence). The CDR3 DNA sequence: TGTGCCAGTCATCAGGTACCGTTATTGAACACTGAAGCTTTCTTT. This encodes CASHQVPLLNTEAFF.

Here the CDR3 reads CASSATRQGASYNEQFF. In nucleotides, the CDR3 is TGTGCCAGCAGTGCGACCCGACAGGGGGCAAGCTACAATGAGCAGTTCTTC. V gene TRBV6-4 combines with J gene TRBJ2-1, with 10 bases that match TRBD1. The CDR3 covers 17 residues. Germline V CDR1 and CDR2: MRHNA, SNTAGT. V was clipped by 4 bases and J by 3 bases; unmatched bases: 9.

This sequence joins TRBV9 and TRBJ1-1; 8 bases are shared with TRBD1. J was trimmed by 7 bases and V by 4 bases; bases with no gene match: 9. The CDR3 totals 14 residues. Germline V CDR1 and CDR2: SGDLS, YYNGEE. CDR3 sequence: CASSPGQGGVEAFF. In nucleotides, the CDR3 is TGTGCCAGCAGCCCTGGACAGGGAGGGGTTGAAGCTTTCTTT.

The rearrangement uses TRBV7-6 and TRBJ2-1; TRBD2 aligns across 8 bases. The ends lost 4 bases at V and 4 bases at J; junction bases unmatched: 3. Germline V gene lookup returns CDR1 SGHVS and CDR2 FNYEAQ. This CDR3 contains 14 residues. The CDR3 sequence is CASSSGGTYNEQFF. CDR3 DNA: TGTGCCAGCAGCTCGGGGGGGACGTACAATGAGCAGTTCTTC.

The chain has TRBV4-1 and TRBJ2-1, with a weak D call TRBD2 (6 bases). Per the germline V gene, CDR1 is MGHRA and CDR2 is YSYEKL. The CDR3 loop spans 17 amino acids. Trimming stripped 0 bases from V and 0 bases from J, with 12 bases between. CDR3 sequence reads: CASSQDPGDRSYNEQFF. The CDR3 DNA reads as TGCGCCAGCAGCCAAGATCCGGGGGATCGCTCCTACAATGAGCAGTTCTTC.

The chain combines TRBV27 with TRBJ2-1; D might be TRBD2 (6 bases). The V gene lost 5 bases and the J gene lost 4 bases, with 15 bases spanning the gap. This CDR3 spans 15 amino acids. Germline V gene sequence: CDR1 MNHEY, CDR2 SMNVEV (reference sequence). The CDR3 is CASSLDGGSYNEQFF. The CDR3, as DNA: TGTGCCAGCAGTCTCGACGGGGGTTCTTACAATGAGCAGTTCTTC.

This chain connects TRBV6-1 to TRBJ2-7, with TRBD1 matching over 7 bases. The CDR3 is 12 residues long. The germline CDR1 and CDR2 sequences are MNHNS and SASEGT. J gave up 1 base and V 10 bases, and 4 bases lay outside the gene matches. The CDR3 spells CAINRGSYEQYF. CDR3 nucleotides: TGTGCCATCAACAGGGGTTCCTACGAGCAGTACTTC.

This sequence joins TRBV5-8 and TRBJ2-5; 10 bases fit TRBD1. The J segment lost 5 bases and the V segment lost 3 bases, leaving 7 bases of the junction unmatched. The V gene's germline CDR1 is SGHTS and CDR2 YDEGEE. There are 15 residues in the CDR3. Here the CDR3 DNA reads TGTGCCAGCAGCTGGGGGACAGGGGCAGAGGAGACCCAGTACTTC. Protein sequence: CASSWGTGAEETQYF.

The rearrangement links TRBV19 to TRBJ2-7; 7 bases match TRBD1. The junction had 10 bases not matched to a gene; V was cut back by 5 bases and J by 3 bases. This CDR3 has 15 residues. Germline V gene data show CDR1 as LNHDA and CDR2 as SQIVND (reference sequence). CDR3 nucleotides: TGTGCCAGTAGTGACCCGGGACAGCTATACTACGAGCAGTACTTC. Translating gives CASSDPGQLYYEQYF.

DNA for the CDR3: TGCGCCAGCAGCTTGGAGAGGGGCCTTTACAATGAGCAGTTCTTC. Its protein product is CASSLERGLYNEQFF. This chain links TRBV5-1 with TRBJ2-1; D may match TRBD1 or TRBD2 (5 bases each). Trimming removed 0 bases at V and 4 bases at J, with 11 bases between. Germline V lookup: CDR1 SGHRS, CDR2 YFSETQ. CDR3 size: 15 residues.

Only one count was recorded for this clone. The rearrangement joins TRBV5-6 to TRBJ2-3, with D possibly matching TRBD2 (6 bases). V lost 0 bases, J lost 2 bases, and 10 bases lay in between. The CDR3 covers 15 residues. Germline V gene sequence: CDR1 SGHDT, CDR2 YYEEEE. As DNA, the CDR3 is TGTGCCAGCAGCTTGGCCGGGGGAGTCACAGATACGCAGTATTTT. Translating it yields CASSLAGGVTDTQYF. The whole variable domain, filled in from reference TRBV5-6 and TRBJ2-3, reads DAGVTQSPTHLIKTRGQQVTLRCSPKSGHDTVSWYQQALGQGPQFIFQYYEEEERQRGNFPDRFSGHQFPNYSSELNVNALLLGDSALYLCASSLAGGVTDTQYFGPGTRLTVL.

The chain joins TRBV7-9 to TRBJ2-5; no definite D call. Trimming cost V 7 bases and J 1 base, with 13 bases left between them. CDR3 length equals 14 residues. Germline lookup yields CDR1 SEHNR and CDR2 FQNEAQ (reference sequence). CDR3 region: CASTKGEVQETQYF. DNA of the CDR3: TGTGCCAGCACCAAGGGCGAGGTCCAAGAGACCCAGTACTTC.

V usage is TRBV4-3 and J usage is TRBJ2-3; TRBD1 aligns across 7 bases. Germline V gene sequence: CDR1 LGHNA, CDR2 YSLEER. This CDR3 spans 15 amino acids. V lost 1 base, J lost 4 bases, and 5 bases stayed unmatched. CDR3 sequence (DNA): TGCGCCAGCAGCCAAGTGACAGGGCGTCCAGATACGCAGTATTTT. Translated, it gives CASSQVTGRPDTQYF.

The V and J genes are TRBV6-5 and TRBJ1-1; maybe TRBD1 (5 bases). Germline V CDR1 and CDR2: MNHEY, SVGAGI. The CDR3 has 13 residues. The ends were cut back, 5 bases at V and 0 bases at J, with 7 bases in the middle. The CDR3 DNA follows: TGTGCCAGCAGTCCGACAGTGAACACTGAAGCTTTCTTT. This translates into CASSPTVNTEAFF.

The gene calls are TRBV29-1 and TRBJ2-3; D remains unclear. The CDR3 contains 15 residues. Trimming left V 4 bases short and J 1 base short, with 15 bases between. Germline CDR1 is SQVTM and CDR2 is ANQGSEA. CDR3 residues: CSVVDLAVGTDTQYF. CDR3 bases: TGCAGCGTTGTTGATCTTGCGGTGGGCACAGATACGCAGTATTTT.

The gene calls are TRBV5-6 and TRBJ2-3; perhaps D is TRBD1 or TRBD2 (5 bases each). The CDR3 spans 16 residues. V was cut by 5 bases and J by 1 base, with 17 bases left in between. Germline V CDR1 and CDR2: SGHDT, YYEEEE. This chain's CDR3 is CASRPTHGARTDTQYF. The CDR3, as DNA: TGTGCCAGCAGACCGACTCACGGGGCGCGCACAGATACGCAGTATTTT.

The V gene is TRBV2, the J gene TRBJ2-7; 9 bases are a match to TRBD1. Trimming removed 3 bases from V and 4 bases from J; junction bases left unmatched: 13. The CDR3 runs to 17 residues. Germline CDR1 SNHLY, CDR2 FYNNEI. CDR3 loop: CASSEGVGQGYFYEQYF. The CDR3 coding sequence is TGTGCCAGCAGTGAGGGCGTAGGACAGGGGTATTTTTACGAGCAGTACTTC. Full variable domain (remainder filled in from reference TRBV2 and TRBJ2-7): EPEVTQTPSHQVTQMGQEVILRCVPISNHLYFYWYRQILGQKVEFLVSFYNNEISEKSEIFDDQFSVERPDGSNFTLKIRSTKLEDSAMYFCASSEGVGQGYFYEQYFGPGTRLTVT.

As to this clone: Other DNA sequences in this sample translate to the same CDR3. This chain joins TRBV2 and TRBJ2-7; possibly TRBD2 for D (5 bases). The V end lost 8 bases, the J end lost 3 bases, and 5 bases lay between the germline ends. The CDR3 consists of 10 residues. Germline assignment: CDR1 SNHLY and CDR2 FYNNEI. The CDR3 DNA reads TGTGCCAGCGAGGGCTACGAGCAGTACTTC. Translating it yields CASEGYEQYF.